This record covers a single TCR beta chain. Its antigen is not known. Regarding treatment: about 20 received Ad26.COV2.S at low or high dose, single or two shots; 5 received placebo; per-sample allocation not given. Day 63 after the first injection of vaccine or placebo was the sampling time. This sample was included in a study of Ad26.COV2.S vaccination and SARS-CoV-2 variants. Whole-study context: Ad26.COV2.S shots went into the muscle once or twice, 56 days apart. The study's findings and limits: Researchers reported similar non-spike TCR breadth in vaccine and placebo recipients. Measures of TCR breadth and depth may have fallen short of total T cell responses. While placebo recipients had lower spike-specific TCR breadth, vaccine recipients had more.

TCRdb's copy holds only in-frame clones and misses some; the assay was immunoSEQ multiplex PCR. This table has hundreds of thousands of clones, about nine tenths appearing once. Germline assignment: CDR1 SGHDT and CDR2 YYEEEE. Trimming at V came to 5 bases and at J to 3 bases, leaving 11 bases not matched to a gene. The CDR3 has 16 amino acids. The chain employs TRBV5-6 and TRBJ2-3; TRBD1 agrees at 8 bases. This TCR came from a person between 18 and 59 years old who received the Ad26.COV2.S COVID-19 vaccine or a placebo. The sample consisted of peripheral blood, taken in a trial of Ad26.COV2.S vaccine versus placebo. The CDR3 DNA sequence: TGTGCCAGCAGTAATACAGCCAGGGGGCCTACAGATACGCAGTATTTT. It encodes CASSNTARGPTDTQYF.